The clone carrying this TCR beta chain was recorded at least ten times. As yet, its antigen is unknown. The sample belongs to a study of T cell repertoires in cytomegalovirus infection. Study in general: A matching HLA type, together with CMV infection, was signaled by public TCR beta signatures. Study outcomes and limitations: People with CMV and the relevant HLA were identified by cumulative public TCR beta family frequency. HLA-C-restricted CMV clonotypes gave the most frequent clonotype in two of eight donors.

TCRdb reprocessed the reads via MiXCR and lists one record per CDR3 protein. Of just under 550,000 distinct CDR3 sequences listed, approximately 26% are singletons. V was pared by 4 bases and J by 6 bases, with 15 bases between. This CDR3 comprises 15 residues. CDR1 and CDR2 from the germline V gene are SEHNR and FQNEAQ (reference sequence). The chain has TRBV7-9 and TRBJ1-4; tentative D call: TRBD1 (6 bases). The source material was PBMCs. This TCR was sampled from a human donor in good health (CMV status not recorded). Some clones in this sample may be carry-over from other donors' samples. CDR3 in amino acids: CASSSQQGYYEKLFF. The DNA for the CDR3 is TGTGCCAGCAGCTCTCAACAGGGATACTATGAAAAACTGTTTTTT. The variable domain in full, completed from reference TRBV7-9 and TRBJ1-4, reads DTGVSQNPRHKITKRGQNVTFRCDPISEHNRLYWYRQTLGQGPEFLTYFQNEAQLEKSRLLSDRFSAERPKGSFSTLEIQRTEQGDSAMYLCASSSQQGYYEKLFFGSGTQLSVL.